The entry below gives a single T cell receptor beta chain sequence along with its context. V lost 2 bases and J lost 5; bases outside the gene matches: 7. The germline CDR1 and CDR2 sequences are SGHAT and FQDESV (reference sequence). This CDR3 spans 16 amino acids. Data came from immunoSEQ multiplex PCR; TCRdb stores just in-frame clones and leaves some out. This table holds around 130,000 clones, about 96% found once. This entry comes from a study of T cell changes during pregnancy in multiple sclerosis. The gene calls are TRBV11-1 and TRBJ2-3; 10 bases map to TRBD2. Sequencing was performed on peripheral blood, taken after pregnancy. The source is a female donor with multiple sclerosis, enrolled in a pregnancy study. The CDR3 nucleotides read TGTGCCAGCAGCTTATCGGGGCTAGCGGGAGTAGATACGCAGTATTTT. Translating gives CASSLSGLAGVDTQYF.